Listed below are T cell receptor beta chains from one sample, sequenced in a study of blood T cell repertoires in COVID-19. The repertoire was sequenced with immunoSEQ multiplex PCR; TCRdb's copy has only in-frame clones and lacks some. The sample carries 110,000 to 150,000 clones, about 86% recorded once. Sequenced: peripheral blood. The receptors stem from a human donor in a cohort sampled during active COVID-19. The CDR3 runs from the conserved cysteine through the conserved F or W. D genes are given only for firm matches.

NA TRBJ2-5 TRBV2 CASSAQGGETQYF
NA TRBJ2-2 TRBV9 CASSGAGGELFF
NA TRBJ1-4 TRBV5-5 CASTISPQDEKLFF
TRBD1 TRBJ1-2 TRBV28 CAARQGGRYGYTF
TRBD2 TRBJ2-7 TRBV27 CASSFYGGSYEQYF
NA TRBJ2-2 TRBV18 CASSQQDANTGELFF
TRBD1 TRBJ1-1 TRBV3-1/TRBV3-2 CASSQVGLGGQGEAFF
NA TRBJ1-5 TRBV2 CASRGARGNNQPQHF
TRBD2 TRBJ2-3 TRBV5-4 CASSLRLAGGSTDTQYF
TRBD1 TRBJ1-3 TRBV11-2 CASRPIQGSSGNTIYF
TRBD1 TRBJ2-1 TRBV6-4 CASSAQGAGEQFF
NA TRBJ1-1 TRBV6-5 CASSLLTDMNTEAFF
NA TRBJ2-3 TRBV19 CASSPYTTTDTQYF
NA TRBJ1-3 TRBV3-1/TRBV3-2 CASSQDTGRAGNTIYF
TRBD1 TRBJ1-2 TRBV27 CASSMIPPGQGGGTDGYTF
TRBD1 TRBJ1-2 TRBV10-3 CAISLDRASGYTF